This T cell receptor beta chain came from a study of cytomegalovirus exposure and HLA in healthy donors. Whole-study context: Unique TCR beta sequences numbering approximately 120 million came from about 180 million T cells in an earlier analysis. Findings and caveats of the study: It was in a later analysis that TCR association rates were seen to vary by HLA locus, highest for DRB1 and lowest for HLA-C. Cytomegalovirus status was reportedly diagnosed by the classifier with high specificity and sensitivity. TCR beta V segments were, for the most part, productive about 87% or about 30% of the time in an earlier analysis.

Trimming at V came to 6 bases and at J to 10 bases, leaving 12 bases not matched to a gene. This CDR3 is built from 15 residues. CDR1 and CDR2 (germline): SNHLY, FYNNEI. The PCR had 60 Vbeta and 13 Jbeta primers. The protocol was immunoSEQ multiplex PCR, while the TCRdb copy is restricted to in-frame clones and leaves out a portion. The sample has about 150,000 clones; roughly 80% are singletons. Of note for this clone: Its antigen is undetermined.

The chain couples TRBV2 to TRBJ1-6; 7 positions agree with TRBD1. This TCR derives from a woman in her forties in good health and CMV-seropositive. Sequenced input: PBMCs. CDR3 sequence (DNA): TGTGCCAGCAGCCCGACAGGGTTTACGGGCTCACCCCTCCACTTT. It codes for CASSPTGFTGSPLHF.